The clone carrying this TCR beta chain was recorded many times. The entry originates in a study of blood T cell repertoires in COVID-19. About the study: COVID-19 samples collected from the United States, Italy and Spain covered acute and convalescent phases. Sample material is recorded as cDNA or gDNA derived from T cells, B-cell-depleted T cells, or PBMCs.

The CDR3 has 13 residues. The V and J ends lost 2 bases and 7 bases respectively, with 11 bases between them. CDR1 is SGHNT, CDR2 YENEEA, per germline. In the original workflow: The authors estimated nucleated cell counts from reference gene primer amplification. Only in-frame clones appear in the TCRdb table, and some are missing; sequencing was by immunoSEQ multiplex PCR. From that table come the V and J calls and clone size; the DNA was used to work out D and trimming. The repertoire holds about 87,000 clones, with around 84% as singletons. The sample taken for sequencing was peripheral blood. The chain recombines TRBV11-3 with TRBJ1-1, with D uncertain. The TCR comes from a man between 35 and 55 years old with acute or convalescent COVID-19. CDR3 DNA sequence: TGTGCCAGCAGCTTATCTAGTGCAAGTGAAGCTTTCTTT. Protein product: CASSLSSASEAFF.